The 21 T cell receptor beta chains reported below all come from one sample, sequenced in a study of response to subunit inactivated influenza vaccine. MiXCR was run by TCRdb on the RT-PCR reads, yielding one entry per CDR3 protein. The sample contains about 530,000 distinct CDR3 sequences, 10% to 15% of which appear only once. Sequencing was performed on PBMCs from blood, taken roughly 45 days after vaccination. These receptors were collected from a man between 45 and 60 years old who received an inactivated influenza vaccine.

The rearrangement uses TRBV20-1 and TRBJ2-7; D call uncertain. This CDR3 is 13 amino acids long. With 0 bases removed from V and 6 bases from J, the gap between germline ends came to 12 bases. Germline loops: CDR1 DFQATT, CDR2 SNEGSKA (reference sequence). The CDR3 is CSARDSSAGEQYF. In DNA, the CDR3 is TGCAGTGCTAGAGATTCCAGCGCAGGCGAGCAGTACTTC.

The rearrangement uses TRBV7-2 and TRBJ2-3; D is unclear. This CDR3 region has 14 residues. Germline CDR1 SGHTA, CDR2 FQGNSA. The V gene lost 5 bases and the J gene lost 4 bases, with 13 bases spanning the gap. In nucleotides, the CDR3 is TGTGCCAGCAGCCCGGGCTATCGGCCAGATACGCAGTATTTT. Protein product: CASSPGYRPDTQYF.

The chain is built from TRBV5-1 and TRBJ2-2, with no clear D. V lost 7 bases to trimming and J lost 4 bases, with 5 bases between them. This CDR3 has 11 residues. Looked up from germline, CDR1 is SGHRS and CDR2 is YFSETQ. The CDR3 nucleotides are TGCGCCAGCCGAAGCACCGGGGAGCTGTTTTTT. Its translation is CASRSTGELFF.

This clonotype turned up a few times. The chain combines TRBV5-1 with TRBJ2-5, with unresolved D. The CDR3 runs to 13 residues. Trimming removed 4 bases from V and 0 bases from J, with 7 bases in between. Looked up from germline, CDR1 is SGHRS and CDR2 is YFSETQ. The CDR3 loop is CASSQKDQETQYF. The CDR3 bases are TGCGCCAGCAGCCAGAAAGACCAAGAGACCCAGTACTTC.

The sample holds a few counts of this clonotype. The CDR3 bases are TGTGCCAGCAGTTCTCCGCAGGGAGTTAGCAATCAGCCCCAGCATTTT. Its translation: CASSSPQGVSNQPQHF. The chain links TRBV28 to TRBJ1-5, with D possibly being TRBD1 (5 bases). CDR1 MDHEN and CDR2 SYDVKM come from the germline V gene. The CDR3 extends over 16 amino acids. Trimming stripped 4 bases from V and 0 bases from J, with 13 bases between.

The chain joins TRBV4-3 to TRBJ1-2, with no clear D. Germline V gene sequence: CDR1 LGHNA, CDR2 YSLEER. V lost 0 bases and J lost 4, with 9 bases in between. The CDR3 consists of 14 residues. The CDR3 nucleotides are TGCGCCAGCAGCCAAGATTACCGTGTCTATGGCTACACCTTC. Translation: CASSQDYRVYGYTF.

In this sample, this clonotype turned up a few times. The V gene is TRBV20-1, the J gene TRBJ2-3; perhaps D is TRBD1 or TRBD2 (7 bases each). Germline CDR1 reads DFQATT; CDR2 reads SNEGSKA (reference sequence). The V end lost 6 bases, the J end lost 9 bases, and 22 bases lay between the germline ends. The CDR3 runs to 14 residues. CDR3 in amino acids: CSAGGDSGLETQYF. CDR3 nucleotide sequence: TGCAGTGCAGGGGGGGACAGCGGACTAGAAACGCAGTATTTT.

CDR3 bases: TGTGCCAGCAGCCCCCCATCGGCGGCCCAGTACTTC. Its translation: CASSPPSAAQYF. The chain uses TRBV5-5 and TRBJ2-5; no reliable D call. There are 12 residues in the CDR3. Germline lookup yields CDR1 SGHKS and CDR2 YYEKEE (reference sequence). V lost 4 bases and J 9 bases, leaving 13 bases between the germline ends.

V usage is TRBV12-3 or TRBV12-4 and J usage is TRBJ2-1, with a weak D call TRBD1 (5 bases). The CDR3 sequence is 14 residues long. With 7 bases removed from V and 2 bases from J, the gap between germline ends came to 12 bases. The CDR3 reads CASKDSLTYNEQFF. For the CDR3, the DNA is TGTGCCAGCAAAGACAGCCTGACCTACAATGAGCAGTTCTTC.

The chain employs TRBV7-2 and TRBJ2-2; 9 nucleotides agree with TRBD2. The CDR3 consists of 15 residues. Germline CDR1 reads SGHTA; CDR2 reads FQGNSA. Trimming removed 5 bases from V and 5 bases from J; junction bases left unmatched: 6. The CDR3 sequence is CASSRGRARTGELFF. In DNA, the CDR3 is TGTGCCAGCAGCCGCGGGAGGGCGAGGACCGGGGAGCTGTTTTTT.

This clonotype was observed a handful of times. CDR3 amino acids: CASSVIAESETQYF. The CDR3 region has the DNA TGTGCCAGCAGCGTAATCGCGGAATCCGAGACCCAGTACTTC. The chain links TRBV11-2 to TRBJ2-5; D gene ambiguous. The CDR3 is 14 residues long. CDR1 and CDR2 (germline): SGHAT, FQNNGV. The V gene lost 5 bases and the J gene lost 5 bases, with 15 bases spanning the gap.

The gene calls are TRBV5-1 and TRBJ2-1; 10 bases match TRBD1. CDR3 length: 15 residues. Per the germline V gene, CDR1 is SGHRS and CDR2 is YFSETQ. V was pared by 3 bases and J by 9 bases, with 9 bases of the junction left unmatched. The CDR3 sequence: CASSWSGTGDSEQFF. DNA of the CDR3: TGCGCCAGCAGCTGGTCCGGGACAGGGGATAGTGAGCAGTTCTTC.

This clonotype was seen a handful of times. The gene calls are TRBV27 and TRBJ2-7, with D possibly matching TRBD2 (5 bases). This CDR3 has 15 residues. The V and J ends lost 0 bases and 3 bases respectively, with 12 bases between them. Germline V gives CDR1 MNHEY, CDR2 SMNVEV (reference sequence). This CDR3 is CASSLSSSQHYEQYF. CDR3 DNA: TGTGCCAGCAGTTTATCGTCTAGCCAGCACTACGAGCAGTACTTC.

This clonotype came up many times. The gene calls are TRBV6-2 or TRBV6-3 and TRBJ2-1, with D possibly TRBD2 on 6 matching bases. V was cut by 2 bases and J by 0 bases, with 11 bases left in between. The CDR3 extends over 16 amino acids. Germline V lookup: CDR1 MNHEY, CDR2 SVGEGT. CDR3 amino acids: CASSYGAGSSYNEQFF. The CDR3, as DNA: TGTGCCAGCAGTTACGGGGCGGGGAGCTCCTACAATGAGCAGTTCTTC.

In this sample, this clonotype turned up many times. The chain joins TRBV12-3 or TRBV12-4 to TRBJ2-2; a possible D gene is TRBD1 (5 bases). V dropped 6 bases and J dropped 6 bases, with 14 bases sitting between them. The CDR3 is 14 amino acids. DNA of the CDR3: TGTGCCAGCAGCCCAGTCACAGGCCCCGGGGAGCTGTTTTTT. Amino acids: CASSPVTGPGELFF.

This clonotype turned up a few times. The V call is TRBV5-1, the J call TRBJ2-7, with D perhaps matching TRBD1 (5 bases). This CDR3 has 15 residues. V was cut by 0 bases and J by 6 bases, with 16 bases left in between. Per germline, CDR1 SGHRS and CDR2 YFSETQ. DNA for the CDR3: TGCGCCAGCAGCTTGGGAAATGCTGGGGCAAGCGAGCAGTACTTC. It encodes CASSLGNAGASEQYF.

This clonotype was counted a few times. The rearrangement uses TRBV28 and TRBJ2-6; 8 positions agree with TRBD2. V lost 4 bases to trimming and J lost 2 bases; unmatched junction nucleotides: 4. The CDR3 has 16 amino acids. In germline, CDR1 is MDHEN, CDR2 SYDVKM. CDR3 loop: CASSSIAGTGANVLTF. The DNA for the CDR3 is TGTGCCAGCAGTTCGATAGCGGGAACTGGGGCCAACGTCCTGACTTTC.

This clonotype was picked up a small number of times. The chain links TRBV4-3 to TRBJ2-1; 9 positions agree with TRBD1. Germline-derived CDR1 and CDR2 are LGHNA and YSLEER. The V segment lost 3 bases and the J segment 1 base; nucleotides outside the gene matches: 4. The CDR3 extends over 16 amino acids. The CDR3 loop is CASSHGTGRSYNEQFF. The CDR3 DNA reads TGCGCCAGCAGCCACGGGACAGGGAGGTCCTACAATGAGCAGTTCTTC.

This clonotype was observed a handful of times. The chain joins TRBV7-2 to TRBJ2-7; 8 bases are a match to TRBD2. V lost 5 bases, J lost 2 bases, and 5 bases stayed unmatched. The V gene's germline CDR1 is SGHTA and CDR2 FQGNSA. The CDR3 length is 14 residues. CDR3 in DNA: TGTGCCAGCAGCCCCTTAGCGGGACCCTACGAGCAGTACTTC. Protein: CASSPLAGPYEQYF. The full variable domain, rest sourced from reference TRBV7-2 and TRBJ2-7, is GAGVSQSPSNKVTEKGKDVELRCDPISGHTALYWYRQSLGQGLEFLIYFQGNSAPDKSGLPSDRFSAERTGGSVSTLTIQRTQQEDSAVYLCASSPLAGPYEQYFGPGTRLTVT.

This clonotype was picked up a small number of times. The chain combines TRBV24-1 with TRBJ2-2; TRBD1 matches 7 bases. Germline values: CDR1 KGHDR, CDR2 SFDVKD. The trim removed 5 bases at V and 5 bases at J, leaving 7 bases unmatched. The length of the CDR3 is 15 residues. CDR3 in DNA: TGTGCCACCAGTGCCATCCAACAGGGGACCGGGGAGCTGTTTTTT. It specifies CATSAIQQGTGELFF.

This clonotype was counted a few times. The DNA of the CDR3 is TGTGCCGCAGCAGGGGCGGGAAGGAACGAGCAGTACTTC. Its translation: CAAAGAGRNEQYF. V gene TRBV6-2 or TRBV6-3 combines with J gene TRBJ2-7; either TRBD1 or TRBD2 may fit D (6 bases each). CDR1 MNHEY and CDR2 SVGEGT come from the germline V gene. The germline V and J ends were trimmed by 11 bases and 5 bases, with 19 bases remaining between them. This CDR3 is 13 amino acids long.